Sequencing of this TCR beta chain was carried out in a study of T cell responses to AZD1222 COVID-19 vaccine. Study information: Second-dose timings of about 4 or about 12 weeks were pooled.

Here immunoSEQ multiplex PCR was the method, and the copy in TCRdb shows in-frame clones only, minus some. The sample includes about 120,000 clones, roughly 90% seen only once; the top ten take roughly 9.8%. CDR1 is MNHEY and CDR2 is SVGAGI in the germline V gene. The length of the CDR3 is 15 residues. Deletions cut 6 bases from V and 7 bases from J, with 16 bases between. In its sample, this clone was seen once. No antigen is known for it. Overall study findings and caveats: The study identified only a handful of AZD1222 recipients as seropositive at baseline. Donors were mostly white British, more females; clonal diversity possibly underestimated.

The chain recombines TRBV6-5 with TRBJ1-6; D is perhaps TRBD1 (6 bases). Here the sequenced sample was peripheral blood, taken on day 0 of AZD1222 vaccination. The receptor comes from an adult in good health. The CDR3 sequence: CASSRGNRENSPLHF. CDR3 DNA sequence: TGTGCCAGCAGCAGAGGGAACAGGGAAAATTCACCCCTCCACTTT.